The 21 T cell receptor beta chains given below trace back to one sample, sequenced in a study of T cell changes during pregnancy in multiple sclerosis. The method was immunoSEQ multiplex PCR; TCRdb's version includes in-frame clones alone and lacks a portion of them. The table includes about 29,000 clones, roughly 90% detected once. The sequencing used CD8+ T cells from peripheral blood mononuclear cells, collected after pregnancy. The receptors were gathered from a female donor with multiple sclerosis, enrolled in a pregnancy study.

V gene TRBV7-9 combines with J gene TRBJ2-5, with TRBD2 matching 12 bases. The CDR3 runs 19 residues. CDR1 and CDR2 from the germline V gene are SEHNR and FQNEAQ (reference sequence). V trimming: 0 bases; J trimming: 1 base; junction bases outside the gene matches: 9. DNA for the CDR3: TGTGCCAGCAGCTTAGCGACGGCTAGCGGGGGGGGCATCCAAGAGACCCAGTACTTC. The encoded protein is CASSLATASGGGIQETQYF.

V usage is TRBV27 and J usage is TRBJ2-7, with D possibly matching TRBD2 (5 bases). The CDR3 extends over 13 amino acids. Trimming took 2 bases from V and 3 from J, leaving 8 bases between them. Per germline, CDR1 MNHEY and CDR2 SMNVEV (reference sequence). CDR3 nucleotide sequence: TGTGCCAGCAGTTTACCTGGGAGCTACGAGCAGTACTTC. Protein sequence: CASSLPGSYEQYF.

This chain links TRBV27 with TRBJ2-3, with TRBD2 matching 9 bases. V dropped 4 bases and J dropped 0; count of bases not matched to a gene: 5. The CDR3 has 16 residues. Germline V gives CDR1 MNHEY, CDR2 SMNVEV (reference sequence). The CDR3 sequence: CASSYASGISTDTQYF. In DNA form, the CDR3 reads TGTGCCAGCAGTTACGCTAGCGGGATTAGCACAGATACGCAGTATTTT.

V gene TRBV7-9 combines with J gene TRBJ2-3, with 13 bases lining up with TRBD2. CDR3 length: 14 amino acids. Per germline, CDR1 SEHNR and CDR2 FQNEAQ (reference sequence). The junction had 4 bases not matched to a gene; V was cut back by 3 bases and J by 10 bases. CDR3 sequence reads: CASSFGLAGEAQYF. The CDR3 coding sequence is TGTGCCAGCAGCTTTGGACTAGCGGGAGAGGCGCAGTATTTT.

This chain links TRBV25-1 with TRBJ2-1; a weak D match, TRBD1 (5 bases). The CDR3 is made up of 15 amino acids. Trimming pared 3 bases from V and 7 bases from J, leaving 16 bases between. Germline lookup yields CDR1 MGHDK and CDR2 SYGVNS. The CDR3 is CASSEPDSRQNEQFF. The CDR3 DNA sequence: TGTGCCAGCAGTGAGCCCGACAGCCGTCAAAATGAGCAGTTCTTC.

The rearrangement links TRBV7-9 to TRBJ2-7, with 11 bases that match TRBD2. Germline values: CDR1 SEHNR, CDR2 FQNEAQ (reference sequence). CDR3 length equals 16 residues. Unmatched junction bases numbered 7, after V lost 4 bases and J lost 2 bases. The CDR3 region is CASSSQGLAEPYEQYF. CDR3 DNA: TGTGCCAGCAGCTCACAGGGACTAGCGGAGCCCTACGAGCAGTACTTC.

The chain links TRBV7-9 to TRBJ1-5; D remains ambiguous. The germline gives CDR1 SEHNR, CDR2 FQNEAQ (reference sequence). This CDR3 region has 13 residues. Deletions cut 5 bases from V and 4 bases from J, with 9 bases between. The CDR3 loop reads CASSDAGNQPQHF. The CDR3, as DNA: TGTGCCAGCAGCGATGCGGGGAATCAGCCCCAGCATTTT.

CDR3 amino acids: CASSPGTSATYEQYF. DNA for the CDR3: TGTGCCAGCAGCCCCGGGACTAGCGCGACCTACGAGCAGTACTTC. The chain has TRBV6-5 and TRBJ2-7, with 10 bases fitting TRBD2. The germline V gene encodes CDR1 MNHEY and CDR2 SVGAGI. V shed 6 bases, J shed 2 bases, and the junction held 7 bases outside the gene matches. The CDR3 is 15 residues long.

The chain recombines TRBV7-6 with TRBJ2-5; 10 bases map to TRBD2. Trimming took 5 bases from V and 6 from J; bases not matched to a gene: 6. The CDR3 runs to 14 residues. CDR1 is SGHVS, CDR2 FNYEAQ, per germline. The CDR3 sequence: CASSPRTSGKTQYF. DNA of the CDR3: TGTGCCAGCAGCCCGAGGACTAGCGGAAAGACCCAGTACTTC.

The V call is TRBV27, the J call TRBJ2-1; a weak D match, TRBD2 (5 bases). Trimming took off 5 bases at V and 8 bases at J, with 16 bases between the two ends. The germline V gene encodes CDR1 MNHEY and CDR2 SMNVEV (reference sequence). The length of the CDR3 is 14 residues. CDR3 DNA: TGTGCCAGCAGTCCTCGGGATTCTGCGGATGAGCAGTTCTTC. It specifies CASSPRDSADEQFF.

The gene calls are TRBV5-1 and TRBJ2-7; D is unresolved. There are 13 residues in the CDR3. The germline CDR1 and CDR2 sequences are SGHRS and YFSETQ. Trimming stripped 5 bases from V and 0 bases from J, with 9 bases between. The CDR3 bases are TGCGCCAGCAGACCGACTTCCTCCTACGAGCAGTACTTC. It is translated as CASRPTSSYEQYF.

This chain connects TRBV9 to TRBJ1-2, with 8 bases that match TRBD1. The germline gives CDR1 SGDLS, CDR2 YYNGEE. The CDR3 is made up of 14 amino acids. V lost 3 bases and J lost 8; bases outside the gene matches: 9. The CDR3 loop is CASSEGETGDGYTF. The DNA of the CDR3 is TGTGCCAGCAGCGAGGGGGAGACAGGGGACGGCTACACCTTC. Looking up the rest from reference TRBV9 and TRBJ1-2 gives the full variable domain: DSGVTQTPKHLITATGQRVTLRCSPRSGDLSVYWYQQSLDQGLQFLIQYYNGEERAKGNILERFSAQQFPDLHSELNLSSLELGDSALYFCASSEGETGDGYTFGSGTRLTVV.

This chain joins TRBV10-3 and TRBJ1-1; 8 nucleotides match TRBD1. The CDR3 covers 14 residues. From germline, CDR1 is ENHRY and CDR2 SYGVKD. The trim removed 3 bases at V and 11 bases at J, leaving 11 bases unmatched. CDR3 region: CAISDPGGYLGAFF. CDR3 nucleotide sequence: TGTGCCATCAGTGATCCAGGGGGCTATTTGGGTGCTTTCTTT.

The chain joins TRBV7-2 to TRBJ2-1; D uncertain. The CDR3 extends over 13 amino acids. V lost 5 bases and J lost 2, with 7 bases in between. Looked up from germline, CDR1 is SGHTA and CDR2 is FQGNSA. The CDR3 protein is CASSPFPYNEQFF. The CDR3 nucleotides read TGTGCCAGCAGCCCGTTCCCCTACAATGAGCAGTTCTTC.

The V gene is TRBV5-5, the J gene TRBJ1-3; possible D gene TRBD1, 6 bases. V lost 4 bases, J lost 1 base, and 15 bases lay in between. CDR1 is SGHKS, CDR2 YYEKEE, per germline (reference sequence). This CDR3 spans 16 amino acids. The CDR3 reads CASSEPAGASGNTIYF. The CDR3 nucleotides are TGTGCCAGCAGCGAGCCTGCAGGGGCTTCTGGAAACACCATATATTTT.

The chain recombines TRBV29-1 with TRBJ2-1; D call uncertain. CDR3 size: 11 residues. The V end was cut by 7 bases, the J end by 10 bases, with 14 bases between. The germline gives CDR1 SQVTM, CDR2 ANQGSEA. CDR3 residues: CSGLGGQEQFF. The DNA for the CDR3 is TGCAGCGGCTTAGGTGGGCAAGAGCAGTTCTTC.

V is TRBV6-6 and J is TRBJ2-2; D gene ambiguous. Germline values: CDR1 MNHNY, CDR2 SVGAGI (reference sequence). The CDR3 totals 11 residues. Trimming left V 7 bases short and J 5 bases short, with 5 bases between. The CDR3 region is CASMTTGELFF. DNA for the CDR3: TGTGCCAGCATGACAACCGGGGAGCTGTTTTTT.

The V gene is TRBV5-4, the J gene TRBJ2-1, with 9 nucleotides matching TRBD2. V shed 0 bases and J 4 bases; nucleotides not matched to a gene: 5. The V gene's germline CDR1 is SGHNT and CDR2 YYREEE (reference sequence). This CDR3 is built from 16 residues. CDR3 sequence (DNA): TGTGCCAGCAGCTTGGCCACTAGCGGGCTTTACAATGAGCAGTTCTTC. This gives the protein CASSLATSGLYNEQFF.

V usage is TRBV27 and J usage is TRBJ2-7; no clear D. The CDR3 is made up of 12 amino acids. CDR1 is MNHEY, CDR2 SMNVEV, per germline (reference sequence). V shed 5 bases and J shed 0 bases, with 5 bases lying between them. The CDR3 region has the DNA TGTGCCAGCAGTCAAAACTCCTACGAGCAGTACTTC. This codes for CASSQNSYEQYF.

The chain recombines TRBV19 with TRBJ1-3; D possibly corresponds to TRBD1 (5 bases). V lost 3 bases and J 0 bases, leaving 12 bases between the germline ends. This CDR3 is 16 amino acids long. CDR1 is LNHDA and CDR2 is SQIVND in the germline V gene (reference sequence). CDR3 residues: CASSMGQANSGNTIYF. DNA of the CDR3: TGTGCCAGTAGTATGGGGCAGGCGAACTCTGGAAACACCATATATTTT.

The gene calls are TRBV7-6 and TRBJ2-5, with D unresolved. Germline CDR1 is SGHVS and CDR2 is FNYEAQ. Trimming removed 1 base at V and 5 bases at J, with 8 bases between. CDR3 size: 13 residues. The CDR3 DNA follows: TGTGCCAGCAGCTTAGAATACGAGGAGACCCAGTACTTC. Translated: CASSLEYEETQYF.